The TCR beta chain under discussion was sequenced for a study of blood T cell repertoires in COVID-19. In the original workflow: Reference gene primer amplification in the assay estimated nucleated cell counts. Measured with immunoSEQ multiplex PCR; TCRdb has only the in-frame clones, and not every one. V and J calls plus clone size are reproduced from that table; the DNA served to infer D and trimming. The sample shows 200,000 or so clones, roughly nine tenths of them seen only once. CDR1 is SNHLY, CDR2 FYNNEI, per germline. The CDR3 is 15 amino acids. V lost 6 bases to trimming and J lost 8 bases; unmatched junction nucleotides: 12.

This receptor was obtained from a man aged 55 to 70 with COVID-19, enrolled during active disease. The rearrangement joins TRBV2 to TRBJ1-3; the match to TRBD1 covers 8 bases. The sample taken for sequencing was peripheral blood. The CDR3 loop is CASSDRGTRGDTIYF. DNA of the CDR3: TGTGCCAGCAGCGACAGGGGCACTCGAGGGGACACCATATATTTT.